This T cell receptor (beta chain) stems from a study of blood T cells in healthy people across ages. Study at large: Template-switching capture recovered about one barcoded beta molecule per two T cells. Findings of the study overall: Roughly linear declines in TCR beta diversity per million T cells occurred with age.

For the second PCR, which ran for about 6 to 11 cycles, a sample-barcoded 5' primer and a J-beta primer mix were used. TCRdb fed the 5' RACE reads into MiXCR, producing one record per CDR3 protein. The table records approximately 800,000 distinct CDR3 sequences, about 26% of them present only once. A note on this clonotype: The antigen is unknown.

Germline V gene sequence: CDR1 LNHDA, CDR2 SQIVND (reference sequence). V lost 5 bases and J 6 bases, leaving 19 bases between the germline ends. The CDR3 loop spans 15 amino acids. These data also featured in a second study, about T cells of mothers and their children. That source notes: The TCR beta CDR3 read count exceeded 8.5 million for each mother and was several million for each child.

This receptor was taken from a boy between 10 and 17 years old in good health. This sequence joins TRBV19 and TRBJ2-5, with a possible D match to TRBD2 (6 bases). The sequencing sample was made of blood. The CDR3 loop reads CASSSRGRLDQTQYF. The DNA of the CDR3 is TGTGCCAGTAGTTCCAGAGGCCGACTAGACCAGACCCAGTACTTC.